Following are 23 T cell receptor beta chains from one sample sequenced in a study of blood T cell repertoires in COVID-19. The table came from immunoSEQ multiplex PCR; TCRdb's copy has only in-frame clones and leaves some out. The sample consists of more than 75,000 clones, 75% to 85% of them appearing once. The source material was peripheral blood. Receptor source: a man aged 55-75 years with acute or convalescent COVID-19.

V usage is TRBV28 and J usage is TRBJ2-1; TRBD1 might be the D (6 bases). V lost 2 bases, J lost 7 bases, and 6 bases lay in between. Germline V lookup: CDR1 MDHEN, CDR2 SYDVKM. The CDR3 runs to 12 residues. CDR3 region: CASSLQGNEQFF. DNA for the CDR3: TGTGCCAGCAGTTTACAGGGGAATGAGCAGTTCTTC.

The gene calls are TRBV3-1 (or the pseudogene TRBV3-2) and TRBJ1-1; D might be TRBD1 (5 bases). Germline V gene sequence: CDR1 LGHDT, CDR2 YNNKEL (reference sequence). Trimming pared 4 bases from V and 5 bases from J, leaving 8 bases between. This CDR3 is 12 amino acids long. The DNA for the CDR3 is TGTGCCAGCAGCCGATCAGGGACTGAAGCTTTCTTT. Residues: CASSRSGTEAFF.

J is TRBJ2-1 and V is TRBV7-2; TRBD1 agrees at 12 bases. Per the germline V gene, CDR1 is SGHTA and CDR2 is FQGNSA. The CDR3 consists of 15 residues. V was pared by 4 bases and J by 6 bases, with 4 bases of the junction left unmatched. As DNA, the CDR3 is TGTGCCAGCAGCTCCCGGGACAGGGGGCGCAATGAGCAGTTCTTC. It yields the protein CASSSRDRGRNEQFF.

This chain joins TRBV5-1 and TRBJ2-5; D remains unclear. The CDR3 spans 12 residues. Trimming cost V 5 bases and J 0 bases, with 5 bases left between them. Germline V CDR1 and CDR2: SGHRS, YFSETQ. CDR3 amino acids: CASRYDQETQYF. For the CDR3, the DNA is TGCGCCAGCAGATATGACCAAGAGACCCAGTACTTC.

This rearrangement joins TRBV4-1 to TRBJ2-5, with 7 bases lining up with TRBD1. Germline V CDR1 and CDR2: MGHRA, YSYEKL. V shed 5 bases and J 5 bases; nucleotides not matched to a gene: 11. This CDR3 is 15 amino acids long. CDR3 region: CASSFSQGTVETQYF. The CDR3 DNA reads as TGCGCCAGCAGCTTTTCACAGGGGACGGTGGAGACCCAGTACTTC.

The chain is built from TRBV6-5 and TRBJ1-6, with D perhaps matching TRBD1 (6 bases). CDR3 length: 15 residues. Germline assignment: CDR1 MNHEY and CDR2 SVGAGI. The V gene lost 6 bases and the J gene lost 5 bases, with 14 bases spanning the gap. CDR3 in DNA: TGTGCCAGCAGGACCGACAGGTCCCATAATTCACCCCTCCACTTT. It codes for CASRTDRSHNSPLHF.

This rearrangement joins TRBV28 to TRBJ1-1; 9 bases are shared with TRBD1. The CDR3 runs 16 residues. The ends lost 5 bases at V and 4 bases at J; junction bases unmatched: 11. Germline values: CDR1 MDHEN, CDR2 SYDVKM. Here the CDR3 reads CASSPRDRDLFTEAFF. In DNA form, the CDR3 reads TGTGCCAGCAGTCCCCGGGACAGGGACCTGTTCACTGAAGCTTTCTTT.

This chain connects TRBV5-1 to TRBJ1-1; 10 nucleotides line up with TRBD1. The V gene's germline CDR1 is SGHRS and CDR2 YFSETQ. The CDR3 length is 15 residues. V shed 2 bases, J shed 6 bases, and the junction held 7 bases outside the gene matches. The CDR3 loop is CASSFETGGASEAFF. The CDR3 coding sequence is TGCGCCAGCAGCTTTGAGACAGGGGGCGCGTCTGAAGCTTTCTTT.

This clone was recorded once. The CDR3 coding sequence is TGTGCCAGCTCCCTGGACAGGGTAAAAGATAATTCACCCCTCCACTTT. It encodes CASSLDRVKDNSPLHF. The J gene is TRBJ1-6, the V gene TRBV18; 8 nucleotides line up with TRBD1. Germline-derived CDR1 and CDR2 are KGHSH and LQKENI. After removal of 6 bases from V and 5 bases from J, the junction contained 9 bases not matched to a gene. The CDR3 loop spans 16 amino acids.

This chain connects TRBV2 to TRBJ1-6; 7 nucleotides match TRBD1. The junction had 7 bases not matched to a gene; V was cut back by 7 bases and J by 7 bases. The length of the CDR3 is 14 residues. The V gene's germline CDR1 is SNHLY and CDR2 FYNNEI. The CDR3 here is CASTIQGPNSPLHF. CDR3 in DNA: TGTGCCAGCACCATACAGGGGCCCAATTCACCCCTCCACTTT. The whole variable domain, filled in from reference TRBV2 and TRBJ1-6, reads EPEVTQTPSHQVTQMGQEVILRCVPISNHLYFYWYRQILGQKVEFLVSFYNNEISEKSEIFDDQFSVERPDGSNFTLKIRSTKLEDSAMYFCASTIQGPNSPLHFGNGTRLTVT.

The CDR3 is CASSLRGFTEAFF. As DNA, the CDR3 is TGTGCCAGCAGCTTAAGGGGGTTCACTGAAGCTTTCTTT. The rearrangement joins TRBV11-2 to TRBJ1-1; possible D gene TRBD1, 6 bases. The CDR3 runs 13 residues. V was trimmed by 2 bases and J by 4 bases, leaving 8 bases between them. Per the germline V gene, CDR1 is SGHAT and CDR2 is FQNNGV.

The DNA for the CDR3 is TGTGCCAGCTCACCAGCCCGACCCGGGACAGGGAGTACCGGGGAGCTGTTTTTT. The encoded protein is CASSPARPGTGSTGELFF. The chain combines TRBV18 with TRBJ2-2; TRBD1 agrees at 9 bases. V was pared by 2 bases and J by 5 bases, with 12 bases of the junction left unmatched. Germline loops: CDR1 KGHSH, CDR2 LQKENI. This CDR3 region has 18 residues.

Comments on this clone: The sample carries other DNA sequences with the same CDR3. V is TRBV28 and J is TRBJ1-2; D is unresolved. The CDR3 runs 11 residues. The V end lost 4 bases, the J end lost 4 bases, and 4 bases lay between the germline ends. Germline V lookup: CDR1 MDHEN, CDR2 SYDVKM. The CDR3 DNA reads TGTGCCAGCAGTTACTCCTATGGCTACACCTTC. Residues: CASSYSYGYTF.

This clone was observed a single time. The chain couples TRBV3-1 (or the pseudogene TRBV3-2) to TRBJ2-4, with 11 bases matching TRBD1. With V trimmed by 4 bases and J by 7 bases, 6 bases remained unmatched. This CDR3 comprises 15 residues. Per germline, CDR1 LGHDT and CDR2 YNNKEL (reference sequence). As DNA, the CDR3 is TGTGCCAGCAGCCCAGGGACAGGGGGATGGAACATTCAGTACTTC. Translating gives CASSPGTGGWNIQYF.

CDR3 residues: CASSQDLGTGRGSPLHF. As DNA, the CDR3 is TGTGCCAGCAGCCAAGATCTCGGGACAGGGCGAGGTTCACCCCTCCACTTT. V and J are TRBV3-1 (or the pseudogene TRBV3-2) and TRBJ1-6; 9 nucleotides align to TRBD1. The CDR3 covers 17 residues. J was trimmed by 9 bases and V by 0 bases; bases with no gene match: 9. Germline CDR1 and CDR2: LGHDT and YNNKEL (reference sequence).

The chain combines TRBV6-5 with TRBJ2-2, with D possibly TRBD1 on 5 matching bases. The V end lost 6 bases, the J end lost 4 bases, and 12 bases lay between the germline ends. The germline V gene has CDR1 MNHEY and CDR2 SVGAGI. This CDR3 contains 14 residues. CDR3 nucleotides: TGTGCCAGCAGGGCCCAGGGTGTCACCGGGGAGCTGTTTTTT. Protein sequence: CASRAQGVTGELFF.

The J gene is TRBJ1-6, the V gene TRBV5-4; 9 bases align to TRBD1. After removal of 4 bases from V and 4 bases from J, the junction contained 6 bases not matched to a gene. The CDR3 covers 16 residues. CDR1 and CDR2 from the germline V gene are SGHNT and YYREEE (reference sequence). The CDR3 DNA reads TGTGCCAGCAGCGCCTCCGGGACAGGGTATAATTCACCCCTCCACTTT. This encodes CASSASGTGYNSPLHF.

This sequence joins TRBV5-5 and TRBJ1-5, with D maybe TRBD1 (5 bases). Germline CDR1 SGHKS, CDR2 YYEKEE (reference sequence). This CDR3 is 15 amino acids long. The V end was cut by 0 bases, the J end by 1 base, with 8 bases between. For the CDR3, the DNA is TGTGCCAGCAGCTTGGCCGGGGGAAGCAATCAGCCCCAGCATTTT. Protein: CASSLAGGSNQPQHF.

J is TRBJ1-3 and V is TRBV7-9; D is possibly TRBD1 (5 bases). This CDR3 comprises 14 residues. Germline V gene sequence: CDR1 SEHNR, CDR2 FQNEAQ (reference sequence). V lost 5 bases and J 3 bases, leaving 11 bases between the germline ends. This CDR3 reads CASSPGFFGNTIYF. The CDR3 region has the DNA TGTGCCAGCAGCCCAGGGTTTTTTGGAAACACCATATATTTT.

The chain links TRBV7-2 to TRBJ2-4; 8 nucleotides align to TRBD2. The CDR3 extends over 15 amino acids. The germline gives CDR1 SGHTA, CDR2 FQGNSA. Germline trimming cut 4 bases from V and 0 bases from J; bases unmatched to any gene: 2. The DNA for the CDR3 is TGTGCCAGCAGCTCGGGGGGGCGAGCCAAAAACATTCAGTACTTC. It codes for CASSSGGRAKNIQYF. Full variable domain (missing parts from reference TRBV7-2 and TRBJ2-4): GAGVSQSPSNKVTEKGKDVELRCDPISGHTALYWYRQSLGQGLEFLIYFQGNSAPDKSGLPSDRFSAERTGGSVSTLTIQRTQQEDSAVYLCASSSGGRAKNIQYFGAGTRLSVL.

The chain links TRBV3-1 (or the pseudogene TRBV3-2) to TRBJ1-3, with D possibly being TRBD1 (5 bases). Germline lookup yields CDR1 LGHDT and CDR2 YNNKEL (reference sequence). With 5 bases removed from V and 0 bases from J, the gap between germline ends came to 14 bases. The CDR3 is made up of 16 amino acids. As DNA, the CDR3 is TGTGCCAGCAGCGCGGGACTCCCGAGCTCTGGAAACACCATATATTTT. Amino acid sequence: CASSAGLPSSGNTIYF.

This chain joins TRBV6-6 and TRBJ2-5; D is perhaps TRBD2 (7 bases). V lost 6 bases to trimming and J lost 4 bases, with 12 bases between them. Germline-derived CDR1 and CDR2 are MNHNY and SVGAGI (reference sequence). The CDR3 has 13 residues. CDR3 coding DNA: TGTGCCAGCAGGCTAGGGGGGGGAGAGACCCAGTACTTC. Its translation: CASRLGGGETQYF.

The chain employs TRBV7-9 and TRBJ1-5, with D perhaps TRBD1 (5 bases). Germline CDR1 and CDR2: SEHNR and FQNEAQ (reference sequence). The CDR3 consists of 18 residues. V lost 2 bases and J lost 0, with 17 bases in between. The DNA for the CDR3 is TGTGCCAGCAGCTTACGGTACAGGTCCATCAATAGCAATCAGCCCCAGCATTTT. Protein product: CASSLRYRSINSNQPQHF.